These 2 T cell receptor beta chains were sequenced from one sample in a study of blood T cells in healthy people across ages. A second PCR, run for about 7 to 12 cycles, used a sample-barcoded 5' primer plus a J-beta primer mix. TCRdb fed the 5' RACE reads into MiXCR, producing one record per CDR3 protein. The sample has some 800,000 distinct CDR3 sequences; 25% are singletons. These data also featured in a second study, about T cells of mothers and their children.

Sequenced sample: blood. The source of these receptors is a boy aged 5 to 17 in good health.

This clonotype has only a few counts. The CDR3 spells CSAQLNTEAFF. The CDR3 DNA reads as TGCAGTGCACAGTTGAACACTGAAGCTTTCTTT. V and J are TRBV20-1 and TRBJ1-1; D is undetermined. V was clipped by 6 bases and J by 0 bases, with 5 bases between them. In germline, CDR1 is DFQATT, CDR2 SNEGSKA (reference sequence). This CDR3 spans 11 amino acids.

The chain employs TRBV14 and TRBJ1-1; TRBD1 matches 8 bases. Germline loops: CDR1 SGHDN, CDR2 FVKESK. Trimming took 5 bases from V and 4 from J; bases not matched to a gene: 6. This CDR3 is built from 14 residues. The CDR3 here is CASSTRQGRTEAFF. CDR3 coding DNA: TGTGCCAGCAGCACGCGACAGGGGCGCACTGAAGCTTTCTTT.